This TCR beta chain was observed in a study of blood T cell repertoires in COVID-19. Study background: Acute and convalescent COVID-19 specimens originated in the United States, Italy and Spain. In each case, the material was cDNA or gDNA derived from T cells, B-cell-depleted T cells, or PBMCs.

Per the germline V gene, CDR1 is LGHDT and CDR2 is YNNKEL (reference sequence). The V end lost 3 bases, the J end lost 1 base, and 15 bases lay between the germline ends. The CDR3 runs to 17 residues. The assay was immunoSEQ multiplex PCR, and TCRdb's table has in-frame clones only and misses some. The sample comprises approximately 200,000 clones, 86% of which are singletons, and about 4.5% rests with the top ten. This clone has a handful of counts. The TCR comes from a woman aged 30 to 39 who had been exposed to COVID-19. The genes are TRBV3-1 (or the pseudogene TRBV3-2) and TRBJ1-4; D unclear. Input material: PBMCs or T cells enriched from blood (not recorded which). The DNA of the CDR3 is TGTGCCAGCAGCCAGCGGAGGTACCGGGAAACTAATGAAAAACTGTTTTTT. Its translation is CASSQRRYRETNEKLFF.